A single sample gave rise to the 11 T cell receptor beta chains below, sequenced in a study of shared clonotypes between healthy human individuals. The repertoire was sequenced with immunoSEQ multiplex PCR; TCRdb's copy has only in-frame clones and lacks some. The sample carries around 1.1 million clones, around 82% recorded once. Sequenced input: memory CD4+ T cells from PBMCs. This sample's subset: CD45RA-negative fraction. The receptors shown here come from a man aged 18-30 years in good health. Some clones in this sample may be carry-over from other donors' samples.

On this clone: The junction departs from germline at one end; a sequencing error may be responsible. This chain uses TRBV30 with TRBJ2-7, with 8 bases identical to TRBD1. This CDR3 spans 12 amino acids. From germline, CDR1 is GTSNPN and CDR2 SVGIG (reference sequence). CDR3 amino acids: CAWSARTGKVDF. CDR3 nucleotide sequence: TGTGCCTGGAGTGCCCGGACAGGGAAGGTAGACTTC.

This clone appeared once. The junction departs from the called germline gene at one end, perhaps through a read error. This chain uses TRBV5-1 with TRBJ1-3; D is unresolved. CDR1 SGHRS and CDR2 YFSETQ come from the germline V gene. The CDR3 is 15 residues long. This CDR3 reads CASSLSGTTGNTIYF. The CDR3 bases are TGCGCCAGCAGCCTCTCGGGCACTACTGGGAACACCATATATTTT.

The chain joins TRBV5-5 to TRBJ1-1; D perhaps matches TRBD1 (6 bases). Deletions cut 9 bases from V and 1 base from J, with 16 bases between. CDR1 is SGHKS, CDR2 YYEKEE, per germline (reference sequence). This CDR3 has 14 amino acids. The CDR3 loop reads CATSLGTQNTEAFF. CDR3 nucleotides: TGTGCCACCTCGCTCGGGACACAGAACACTGAAGCTTTCTTT. Using reference TRBV5-5 and TRBJ1-1 for the parts outside the CDR3, the full variable domain is DAGVTQSPTHLIKTRGQQVTLRCSPISGHKSVSWYQQVLGQGPQFIFQYYEKEERGRGNFPDRFSARQFPNYSSELNVNALLLGDSALYLCATSLGTQNTEAFFGQGTRLTVV.

About this clone: The sample contains more than one DNA sequence encoding this CDR3. This chain links TRBV6-5 with TRBJ1-3; D possibly corresponds to TRBD1 (6 bases). The CDR3 extends over 15 amino acids. The V gene's germline CDR1 is MNHEY and CDR2 SVGAGI. Trimming left V 0 bases short and J 1 base short, with 7 bases between. CDR3 sequence (DNA): TGTGCCAGCAGTTACTCAACAGGGTCTGGAAACACCATATATTTT. Amino acids: CASSYSTGSGNTIYF.

This chain links TRBV29-1 with TRBJ2-5, with a tentative D call TRBD2 (6 bases). The CDR3 spans 14 residues. Germline CDR1 SQVTM, CDR2 ANQGSEA. Trimming took off 6 bases at V and 2 bases at J, with 16 bases between the two ends. The CDR3 reads CSVPWGTRQETQYF. The CDR3 coding sequence is TGCAGCGTCCCGTGGGGGACTCGTCAAGAGACCCAGTACTTC.

Regarding this clone: This may stem from a read error, because a much larger clone lies one nucleotide away. Other DNA sequences in the same sample also yield this CDR3. V usage is TRBV20-1 and J usage is TRBJ1-2; D is uncertain. The germline V gene has CDR1 DFQATT and CDR2 SNEGSKA (reference sequence). Trimming shortened V by 3 bases and J by 0 bases, and 2 bases separated the two germline ends. CDR3 length equals 11 residues. CDR3 protein: CSARANYGYTF. CDR3 DNA: TGCAGTGCTAGGGCTAACTATGGCTACACCTTC.

The V call is TRBV28, the J call TRBJ1-6; maybe TRBD1 (5 bases). The CDR3 totals 15 residues. Per the germline V gene, CDR1 is MDHEN and CDR2 is SYDVKM. The CDR3 spells CATNRGGAYNSPLHF. Here the CDR3 DNA reads TGTGCAACGAATAGGGGAGGGGCTTATAATTCACCCCTCCACTTT.

V gene TRBV18 combines with J gene TRBJ2-2; 9 bases match TRBD2. This CDR3 comprises 14 residues. CDR1 KGHSH and CDR2 LQKENI come from the germline V gene. Germline trimming cut 4 bases from V and 3 bases from J; bases unmatched to any gene: 0. The CDR3 sequence is CASSRLADTGELFF. Here the CDR3 DNA reads TGTGCCAGCTCACGACTAGCGGACACCGGGGAGCTGTTTTTT.

For this clone: At one boundary the junction diverges from the germline segment, which might be a read error. This chain uses TRBV6-5 with TRBJ1-2; possible D gene TRBD1, 6 bases. CDR1 is MNHEY and CDR2 is SVGAGI in the germline V gene. The CDR3 totals 12 residues. In DNA, the CDR3 is TGTGCCATCAGTGAACAGGGTAGGGGCTACACCTTC. It encodes CAISEQGRGYTF.

About this clone itself: A much more abundant neighbour one base away suggests this may be a read error. The sample carries other DNA sequences with the same CDR3. J is TRBJ2-7 and V is TRBV10-3; a possible D gene is TRBD2 (8 bases). The length of the CDR3 is 17 residues. Germline V gene lookup returns CDR1 ENHRY and CDR2 SYGVKD. CDR3: CAIRTPEGGGGTYEQYF. Written as DNA, the CDR3 is TGTGCCATCAGAACCCCGGAAGGGGGCGGGGGGACCTACGAGCAATACTTC.

The rearrangement joins TRBV9 to TRBJ2-1, with no clear D. This CDR3 comprises 16 residues. The germline V and J ends were trimmed by 0 bases and 6 bases, with 16 bases remaining between them. Germline V CDR1 and CDR2: SGDLS, YYNGEE. The CDR3 spells CASSVAPRTIGNEQFF. The CDR3 region has the DNA TGTGCCAGCAGCGTAGCTCCACGAACTATCGGCAATGAGCAGTTCTTC.